These 23 T cell receptor beta chains originate from one sample sequenced in a study of blood T cell repertoires in COVID-19. The data were produced by immunoSEQ multiplex PCR, yet TCRdb's version contains in-frame clones alone and is incomplete. The table records approximately 80,000 clones, approximately 85% of them present only once. The sequenced sample consisted of peripheral blood. These receptors were obtained from an elderly woman with COVID-19, enrolled during active disease.

The chain carries TRBV15 and TRBJ2-1, with D maybe TRBD1 (6 bases). Between the trimmed V and J ends, which lost 2 bases and 4 bases, there was a span of 18 bases. Germline values: CDR1 LNHNV, CDR2 YYDKDF (reference sequence). The length of the CDR3 is 17 residues. CDR3 amino acids: CATSRTTGSPPYNEQFF. The CDR3 DNA follows: TGTGCCACCAGCAGAACGACAGGAAGTCCACCTTACAATGAGCAGTTCTTC.

The chain couples TRBV4-2 to TRBJ2-6; D not resolved. CDR3 length: 17 residues. CDR1 is LGHNA, CDR2 YNFKEQ, per germline. Trimming cost V 0 bases and J 3 bases, with 12 bases left between them. CDR3 sequence (DNA): TGTGCCAGCAGCCAAGATTCTAGAACGAATGGGGCCAACGTCCTGACTTTC. Amino acids: CASSQDSRTNGANVLTF.

The chain uses TRBV18 and TRBJ1-1; D unresolved. Between the trimmed V and J ends, which lost 4 bases and 1 base, there was a span of 13 bases. CDR3 size: 15 residues. Germline CDR1 reads KGHSH; CDR2 reads LQKENI. The CDR3 sequence: CASSRRELQNTEAFF. CDR3 in DNA: TGTGCCAGCTCACGACGGGAGCTACAGAACACTGAAGCTTTCTTT.

This clone was seen just once. This rearrangement joins TRBV11-2 to TRBJ2-7; TRBD2 matches at 10 bases. CDR1 SGHAT and CDR2 FQNNGV come from the germline V gene. The CDR3 contains 12 residues. The junction had 5 bases not matched to a gene; V was cut back by 11 bases and J by 4 bases. This CDR3 is CASRAGGYEQYF. For the CDR3, the DNA is TGTGCCTCGAGAGCGGGAGGGTACGAGCAGTACTTC.

This clone is a singleton in its sample. The V and J genes are TRBV10-1 and TRBJ2-1; TRBD2 matches at 10 bases. The germline gives CDR1 WNHNN, CDR2 SYGVQD (reference sequence). V shed 3 bases and J 7 bases; nucleotides not matched to a gene: 3. The length of the CDR3 is 14 residues. The CDR3 reads CASSETSGMNEQFF. CDR3 DNA sequence: TGCGCCAGCAGTGAAACTAGCGGGATGAATGAGCAGTTCTTC.

The rearrangement links TRBV29-1 to TRBJ1-2; 11 bases align to TRBD1. The germline V gene has CDR1 SQVTM and CDR2 ANQGSEA. This CDR3 is 15 amino acids long. V lost 6 bases to trimming and J lost 4 bases; unmatched junction nucleotides: 10. The CDR3 nucleotides are TGCAGCGTGTCGGACAGGGGGCGGTGGAGCTATGGCTACACCTTC. Its protein product is CSVSDRGRWSYGYTF. The full variable domain, with the rest looked up from reference TRBV29-1 and TRBJ1-2, is SAVISQKPSRDICQRGTSLTIQCQVDSQVTMMFWYRQQPGQSLTLIATANQGSEATYESGFVIDKFPISRPNLTFSTLTVSNMSPEDSSIYLCSVSDRGRWSYGYTFGSGTRLTVV.

V usage is TRBV27 and J usage is TRBJ1-5; D remains ambiguous. Germline lookup yields CDR1 MNHEY and CDR2 SMNVEV (reference sequence). Trimming shortened V by 5 bases and J by 4 bases, and 15 bases separated the two germline ends. This CDR3 has 15 residues. The CDR3 here is CASSKNAGINQPQHF. CDR3 sequence (DNA): TGTGCCAGCAGTAAAAACGCGGGGATTAATCAGCCCCAGCATTTT.

This clone was detected only once. The CDR3 DNA reads TGTGCCAGCAGCCCGACGGGAAATCAGCCCCAGCATTTT. The encoded protein is CASSPTGNQPQHF. This chain joins TRBV6-5 and TRBJ1-5; D is undetermined. Per germline, CDR1 MNHEY and CDR2 SVGAGI. The V end lost 6 bases, the J end lost 4 bases, and 10 bases lay between the germline ends. The length of the CDR3 is 13 residues.

This clone was detected once. The V and J genes are TRBV27 and TRBJ2-1, with D possibly matching TRBD1 (5 bases). The CDR3 runs 15 residues. V was cut by 5 bases and J by 0 bases, with 11 bases left in between. Germline-derived CDR1 and CDR2 are MNHEY and SMNVEV (reference sequence). CDR3 sequence reads: CASSLRDGSYNEQFF. The CDR3 DNA reads TGTGCCAGCAGTCTCAGGGATGGCTCCTACAATGAGCAGTTCTTC.

This clone was picked up one time. The genes are TRBV19 and TRBJ1-5, with 9 bases identical to TRBD1. The CDR3 runs 18 residues. The V and J ends lost 7 bases and 2 bases, in that order; junction bases with no gene match: 15. Germline-derived CDR1 and CDR2 are LNHDA and SQIVND (reference sequence). The CDR3 DNA reads TGTGCCAGTAAGAAAATGGACAGGGGAATGTCGGGCAATCAGCCCCAGCATTTT. Its protein product is CASKKMDRGMSGNQPQHF. Variable domain in full (rest from reference TRBV19 and TRBJ1-5): DGGITQSPKYLFRKEGQNVTLSCEQNLNHDAMYWYRQDPGQGLRLIYYSQIVNDFQKGDIAEGYSVSREKKESFPLTVTSAQKNPTAFYLCASKKMDRGMSGNQPQHFGDGTRLSIL.

The V call is TRBV5-1, the J call TRBJ2-5, with TRBD2 matching over 7 bases. CDR1 is SGHRS and CDR2 is YFSETQ in the germline V gene. V gave up 1 base and J gave up 1 base; unmatched junction bases: 4. The CDR3 runs to 15 residues. CDR3 residues: CASSLTSATQETQYF. CDR3 nucleotide sequence: TGCGCCAGCAGCTTGACTAGCGCGACCCAAGAGACCCAGTACTTC. Looking up the rest from reference TRBV5-1 and TRBJ2-5 gives the full variable domain: KAGVTQTPRYLIKTRGQQVTLSCSPISGHRSVSWYQQTPGQGLQFLFEYFSETQRNKGNFPGRFSGRQFSNSRSEMNVSTLELGDSALYLCASSLTSATQETQYFGPGTRLLVL.

The V gene is TRBV30, the J gene TRBJ2-1; TRBD2 aligns across 7 bases. Germline values: CDR1 GTSNPN, CDR2 SVGIG (reference sequence). With 0 bases clipped from V and 0 bases from J, the junction kept 5 bases outside the gene matches. CDR3 size: 16 residues. The CDR3 DNA is TGTGCCTGGAGTGTACGCGGGAGCCCCTCCTACAATGAGCAGTTCTTC. It is translated as CAWSVRGSPSYNEQFF.

V usage is TRBV2 and J usage is TRBJ2-3; tentatively, D is TRBD1 (5 bases). Germline V gene sequence: CDR1 SNHLY, CDR2 FYNNEI. Between the trimmed V and J ends, which lost 10 bases and 0 bases, there was a span of 14 bases. The length of the CDR3 is 14 residues. The CDR3 loop reads CANRRQTSTDTQYF. CDR3 DNA sequence: TGTGCCAACAGGCGACAGACTAGCACAGATACGCAGTATTTT.

This clone came up a few times. A junction end diverges from the germline sequence, so it may reflect a read error. The V and J genes are TRBV18 and TRBJ2-7; possible D gene TRBD2, 6 bases. CDR1 is KGHSH, CDR2 LQKENI, per germline. The CDR3 extends over 13 amino acids. CDR3 nucleotides: TGTGCCAGCTCATCCCTTCCAAGCGGGCACCAATTCTTC. This encodes CASSSLPSGHQFF.

The J gene is TRBJ2-3, the V gene TRBV9; weak D call: TRBD1 (6 bases). Per the germline V gene, CDR1 is SGDLS and CDR2 is YYNGEE. The V gene lost 7 bases and the J gene lost 7 bases, with 13 bases spanning the gap. The CDR3 runs 12 residues. The CDR3 sequence is CASGQGRHTQYF. The CDR3 nucleotides are TGTGCCAGCGGGCAGGGGCGTCATACGCAGTATTTT.

This clone has just a few counts. V and J are TRBV19 and TRBJ1-5; TRBD1 agrees at 9 bases. Germline assignment: CDR1 LNHDA and CDR2 SQIVND (reference sequence). The length of the CDR3 is 16 residues. The V segment lost 5 bases and the J segment 6 bases; nucleotides outside the gene matches: 11. In DNA form, the CDR3 reads TGTGCCAGTAGTGTCCAGGGACAGGGAGTCGCTCAGCCCCAGCATTTT. It encodes CASSVQGQGVAQPQHF.

The gene calls are TRBV10-3 and TRBJ1-1, with 10 bases aligning to TRBD1. V shed 11 bases, J shed 7 bases, and the junction held 10 bases outside the gene matches. There are 13 residues in the CDR3. CDR1 is ENHRY and CDR2 is SYGVKD in the germline V gene. The CDR3 nucleotides read TGTGCCGGACAGACAGGGGGCGGGGGTGAAGCTTTCTTT. Amino acids: CAGQTGGGGEAFF.

This clone came up once. CDR3 sequence: CASSPQGADYGYTF. DNA of the CDR3: TGTGCCAGCTCACCCCAGGGGGCAGACTATGGCTACACCTTC. The gene calls are TRBV18 and TRBJ1-2, with 8 bases aligning to TRBD1. The CDR3 consists of 14 residues. With V trimmed by 3 bases and J by 3 bases, 3 bases remained unmatched. Per the germline V gene, CDR1 is KGHSH and CDR2 is LQKENI.

This clone appeared a few times. The chain carries TRBV5-1 and TRBJ2-1, with D tentatively TRBD2 (5 bases). The CDR3 is 15 residues long. V was cut by 5 bases and J by 12 bases, with 24 bases left in between. Germline V lookup: CDR1 SGHRS, CDR2 YFSETQ. As DNA, the CDR3 is TGCGCCAGCAGGTTACGGGCGGAGGTGTATTATAGGCAGTTCTTC. Encoded protein: CASRLRAEVYYRQFF.

V and J are TRBV9 and TRBJ2-7, with D maybe TRBD1 (5 bases). Trimming shortened V by 0 bases and J by 6 bases, and 7 bases separated the two germline ends. The length of the CDR3 is 12 residues. Per germline, CDR1 SGDLS and CDR2 YYNGEE. The DNA of the CDR3 is TGTGCCAGCAGCGTAGGGGGCAGCGAGCAGTACTTC. Residues: CASSVGGSEQYF. The complete variable domain, with remaining parts taken from reference TRBV9 and TRBJ2-7, reads DSGVTQTPKHLITATGQRVTLRCSPRSGDLSVYWYQQSLDQGLQFLIQYYNGEERAKGNILERFSAQQFPDLHSELNLSSLELGDSALYFCASSVGGSEQYFGPGTRLTVT.

The genes are TRBV2 and TRBJ2-1; a possible D gene is TRBD2 (6 bases). The V and J ends lost 6 bases and 9 bases respectively, with 9 bases between them. From germline, CDR1 is SNHLY and CDR2 FYNNEI. The CDR3 length is 11 residues. Written as DNA, the CDR3 is TGTGCCAGCAGACTAGCAGTTGAGCAGTTCTTC. Translating it yields CASRLAVEQFF.

The V call is TRBV11-2, the J call TRBJ1-4; D is unclear. Looked up from germline, CDR1 is SGHAT and CDR2 is FQNNGV. The ends were cut back, 1 base at V and 10 bases at J, with 13 bases in the middle. The CDR3 runs 14 residues. The CDR3 region has the DNA TGTGCCAGCAGCTTAGTAGGGCGGGAAGGAAAACTGTTTTTT. Residues: CASSLVGREGKLFF.

V usage is TRBV19 and J usage is TRBJ1-5; D gene uncertain. V gave up 4 bases and J gave up 3 bases, with 19 bases separating them. Germline V gene data show CDR1 as LNHDA and CDR2 as SQIVND (reference sequence). The CDR3 extends over 17 amino acids. The CDR3 region is CASSKRSNGGNNQPQHF. The CDR3 DNA reads TGTGCCAGTAGTAAAAGGTCTAACGGAGGGAACAATCAGCCCCAGCATTTT.